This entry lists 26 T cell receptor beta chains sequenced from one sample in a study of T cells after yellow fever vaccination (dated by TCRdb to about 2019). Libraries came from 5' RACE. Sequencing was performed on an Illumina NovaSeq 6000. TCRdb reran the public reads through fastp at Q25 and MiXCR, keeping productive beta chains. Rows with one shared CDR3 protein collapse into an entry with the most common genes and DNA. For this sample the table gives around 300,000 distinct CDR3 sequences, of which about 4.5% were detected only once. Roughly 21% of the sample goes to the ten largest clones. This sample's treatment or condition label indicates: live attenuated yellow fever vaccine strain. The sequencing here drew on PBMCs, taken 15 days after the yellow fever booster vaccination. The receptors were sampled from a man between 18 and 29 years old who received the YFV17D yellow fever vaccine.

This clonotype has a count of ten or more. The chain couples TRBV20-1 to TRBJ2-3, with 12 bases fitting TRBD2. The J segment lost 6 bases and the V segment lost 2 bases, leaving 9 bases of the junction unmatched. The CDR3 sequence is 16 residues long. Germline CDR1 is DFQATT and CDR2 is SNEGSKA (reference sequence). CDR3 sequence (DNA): TGCAGTGCTAGAAAATCTAGCGGGGGGGCCCCGGATACGCAGTATTTT. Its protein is CSARKSSGGAPDTQYF.

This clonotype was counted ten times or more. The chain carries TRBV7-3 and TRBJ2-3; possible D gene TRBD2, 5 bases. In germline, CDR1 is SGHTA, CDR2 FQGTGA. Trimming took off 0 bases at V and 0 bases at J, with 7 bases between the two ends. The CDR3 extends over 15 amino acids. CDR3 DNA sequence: TGTGCCAGCAGCTTAACCGGGGTTAGCACAGATACGCAGTATTTT. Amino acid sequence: CASSLTGVSTDTQYF.

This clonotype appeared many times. CDR3 in amino acids: CSVNRGSYEQYF. Here the CDR3 DNA reads TGCAGCGTAAACAGGGGTTCCTACGAGCAGTACTTC. The chain has TRBV29-1 and TRBJ2-7; 7 bases align to TRBD1. CDR1 and CDR2 (germline): SQVTM, ANQGSEA. CDR3 length: 12 residues. The ends lost 6 bases at V and 1 base at J; junction bases unmatched: 3.

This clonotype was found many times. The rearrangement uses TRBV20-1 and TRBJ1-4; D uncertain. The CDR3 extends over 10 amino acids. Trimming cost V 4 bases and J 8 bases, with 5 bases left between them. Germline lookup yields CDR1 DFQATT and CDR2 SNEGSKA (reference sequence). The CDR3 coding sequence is TGCAGTGCTAAACAGGAAAAACTGTTTTTT. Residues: CSAKQEKLFF.

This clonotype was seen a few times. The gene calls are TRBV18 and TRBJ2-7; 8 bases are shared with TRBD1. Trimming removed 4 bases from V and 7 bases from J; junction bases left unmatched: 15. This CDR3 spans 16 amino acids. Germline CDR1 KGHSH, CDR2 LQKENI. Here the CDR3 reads CASSLDRDLTWGEQYF. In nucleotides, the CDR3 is TGTGCCAGCTCACTGGACAGGGACCTCACATGGGGGGAGCAGTACTTC.

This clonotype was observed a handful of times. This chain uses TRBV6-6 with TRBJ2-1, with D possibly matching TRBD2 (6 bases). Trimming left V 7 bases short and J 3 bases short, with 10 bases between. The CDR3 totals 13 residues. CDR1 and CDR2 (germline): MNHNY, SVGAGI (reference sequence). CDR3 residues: CASTTGSYNEQFF. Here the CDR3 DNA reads TGTGCCAGCACCACCGGGAGCTACAATGAGCAGTTCTTC.

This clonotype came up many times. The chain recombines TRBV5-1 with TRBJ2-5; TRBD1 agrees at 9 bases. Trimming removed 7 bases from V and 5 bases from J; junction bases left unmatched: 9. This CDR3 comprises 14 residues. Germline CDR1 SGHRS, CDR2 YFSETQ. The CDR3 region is CASSPTGGGETQYF. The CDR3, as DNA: TGCGCCAGCTCACCAACAGGGGGCGGGGAGACCCAGTACTTC.

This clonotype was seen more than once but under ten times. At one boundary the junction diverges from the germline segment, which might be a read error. The CDR3 nucleotides read TGCAGCGTGGAAGGAGGGGTGGGTGAGCAGTTCTTC. Its protein product is CSVEGGVGEQFF. The V and J genes are TRBV29-1 and TRBJ2-1, with D tentatively TRBD2 (6 bases). The CDR3 contains 12 residues. Germline values: CDR1 SQVTM, CDR2 ANQGSEA.

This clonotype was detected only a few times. This CDR3 reads CASSLAGGGGVSSYEQYF. CDR3 DNA: TGCGCCAGCAGCTTGGCGGGCGGGGGGGGCGTGAGCTCCTACGAGCAGTACTTC. The chain carries TRBV5-1 and TRBJ2-7; 9 bases match TRBD2. The germline gives CDR1 SGHRS, CDR2 YFSETQ. The CDR3 covers 18 residues. The V segment lost 0 bases and the J segment 0 bases; nucleotides outside the gene matches: 10.

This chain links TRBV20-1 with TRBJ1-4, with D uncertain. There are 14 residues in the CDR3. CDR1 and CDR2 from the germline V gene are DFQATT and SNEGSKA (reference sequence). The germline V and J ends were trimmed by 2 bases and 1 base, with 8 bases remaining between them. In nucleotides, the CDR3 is TGCAGTGCTAGAAGGACTGGAACTAATGAAAAACTGTTTTTT. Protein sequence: CSARRTGTNEKLFF.

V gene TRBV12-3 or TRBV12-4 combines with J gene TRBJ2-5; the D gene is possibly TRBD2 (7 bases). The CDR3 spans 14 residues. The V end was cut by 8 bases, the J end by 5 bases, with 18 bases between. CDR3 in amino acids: CASGISGGDETQYF. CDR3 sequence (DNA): TGTGCCAGCGGGATATCGGGGGGCGATGAGACCCAGTACTTC.

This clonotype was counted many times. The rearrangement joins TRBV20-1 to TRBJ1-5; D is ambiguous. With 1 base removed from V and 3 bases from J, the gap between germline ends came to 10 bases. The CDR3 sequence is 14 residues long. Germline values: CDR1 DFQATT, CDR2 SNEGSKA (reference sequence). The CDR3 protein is CSARAGEINQPQHF. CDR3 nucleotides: TGCAGTGCTAGAGCGGGAGAGATCAATCAGCCCCAGCATTTT.

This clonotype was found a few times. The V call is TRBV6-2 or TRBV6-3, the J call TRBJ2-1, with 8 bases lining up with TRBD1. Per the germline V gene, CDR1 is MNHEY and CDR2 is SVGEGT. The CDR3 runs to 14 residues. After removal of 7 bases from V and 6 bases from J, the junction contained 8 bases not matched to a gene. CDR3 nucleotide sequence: TGTGCCAGCACCCGGACAGGGCTCAGCAATGAGCAGTTCTTC. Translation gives CASTRTGLSNEQFF.

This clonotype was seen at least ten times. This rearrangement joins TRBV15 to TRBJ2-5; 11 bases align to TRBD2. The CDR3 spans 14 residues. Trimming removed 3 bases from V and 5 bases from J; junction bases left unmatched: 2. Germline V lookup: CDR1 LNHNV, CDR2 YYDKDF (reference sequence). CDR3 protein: CATSRRLAGETQYF. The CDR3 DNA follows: TGTGCCACCAGCAGGAGACTAGCGGGGGAGACCCAGTACTTC.

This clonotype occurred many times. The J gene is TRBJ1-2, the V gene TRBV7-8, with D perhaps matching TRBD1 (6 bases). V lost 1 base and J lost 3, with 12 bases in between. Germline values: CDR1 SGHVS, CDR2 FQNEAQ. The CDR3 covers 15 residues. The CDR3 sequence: CASSLGEGGYYGYTF. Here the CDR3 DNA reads TGTGCCAGCAGCTTAGGGGAGGGGGGCTACTATGGCTACACCTTC.

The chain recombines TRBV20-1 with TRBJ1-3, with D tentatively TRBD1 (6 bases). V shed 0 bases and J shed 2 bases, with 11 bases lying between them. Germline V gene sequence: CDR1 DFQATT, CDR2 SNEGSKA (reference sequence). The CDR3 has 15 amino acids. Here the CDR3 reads CSARDRGATGNTIYF. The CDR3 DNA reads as TGCAGTGCTAGAGATAGGGGGGCAACTGGAAACACCATATATTTT.

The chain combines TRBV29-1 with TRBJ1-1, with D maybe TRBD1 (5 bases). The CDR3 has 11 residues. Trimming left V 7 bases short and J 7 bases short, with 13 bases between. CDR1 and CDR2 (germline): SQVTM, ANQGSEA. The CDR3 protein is CSAENQGEAFF. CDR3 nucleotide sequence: TGCAGCGCGGAAAACCAGGGTGAAGCTTTCTTT.

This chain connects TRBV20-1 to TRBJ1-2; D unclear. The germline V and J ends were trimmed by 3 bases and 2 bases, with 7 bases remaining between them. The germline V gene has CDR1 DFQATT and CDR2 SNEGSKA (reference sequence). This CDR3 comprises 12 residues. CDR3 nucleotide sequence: TGCAGTGCTAGGTCCGAGAACTATGGCTACACCTTC. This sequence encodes CSARSENYGYTF.

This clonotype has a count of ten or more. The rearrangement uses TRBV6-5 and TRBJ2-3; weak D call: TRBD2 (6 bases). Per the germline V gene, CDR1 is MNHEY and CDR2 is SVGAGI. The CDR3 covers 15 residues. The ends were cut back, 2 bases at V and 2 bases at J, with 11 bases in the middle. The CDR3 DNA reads TGTGCCAGCAGTTACAGTCGGGGGAACACAGATACGCAGTATTTT. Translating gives CASSYSRGNTDTQYF.

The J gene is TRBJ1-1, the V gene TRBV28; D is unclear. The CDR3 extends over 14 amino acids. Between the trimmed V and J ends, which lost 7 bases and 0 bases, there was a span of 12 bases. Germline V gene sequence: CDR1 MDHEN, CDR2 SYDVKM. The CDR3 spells CASTPHRVNTEAFF. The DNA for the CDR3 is TGTGCCAGCACCCCCCATCGGGTGAACACTGAAGCTTTCTTT.

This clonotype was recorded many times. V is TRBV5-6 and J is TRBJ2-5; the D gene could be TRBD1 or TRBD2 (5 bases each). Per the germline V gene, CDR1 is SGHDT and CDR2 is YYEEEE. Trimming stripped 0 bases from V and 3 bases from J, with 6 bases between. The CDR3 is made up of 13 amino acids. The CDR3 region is CASSLGDEETQYF. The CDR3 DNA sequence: TGTGCCAGCAGCTTGGGGGACGAAGAGACCCAGTACTTC.

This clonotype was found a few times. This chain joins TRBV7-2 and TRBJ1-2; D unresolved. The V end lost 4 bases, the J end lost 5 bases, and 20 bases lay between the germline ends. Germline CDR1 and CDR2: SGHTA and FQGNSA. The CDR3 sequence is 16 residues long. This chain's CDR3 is CASSSSVGISHYGYTF. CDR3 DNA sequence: TGTGCCAGCAGCTCCTCGGTGGGCATCAGCCATTATGGCTACACCTTC.

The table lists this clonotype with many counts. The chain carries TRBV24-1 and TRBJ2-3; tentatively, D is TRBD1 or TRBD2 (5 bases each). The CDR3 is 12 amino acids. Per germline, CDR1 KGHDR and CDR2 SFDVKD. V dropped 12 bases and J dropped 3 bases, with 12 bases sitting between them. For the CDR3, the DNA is TGTGCCTCGTCGGGGCAAACAGATACGCAGTATTTT. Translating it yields CASSGQTDTQYF.

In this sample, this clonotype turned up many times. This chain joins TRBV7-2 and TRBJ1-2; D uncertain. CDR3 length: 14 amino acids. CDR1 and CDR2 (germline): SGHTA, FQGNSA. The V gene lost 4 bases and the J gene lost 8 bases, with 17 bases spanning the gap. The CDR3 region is CASSSTETRIGYTF. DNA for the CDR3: TGTGCCAGCAGCTCAACGGAGACAAGGATCGGCTACACCTTC.

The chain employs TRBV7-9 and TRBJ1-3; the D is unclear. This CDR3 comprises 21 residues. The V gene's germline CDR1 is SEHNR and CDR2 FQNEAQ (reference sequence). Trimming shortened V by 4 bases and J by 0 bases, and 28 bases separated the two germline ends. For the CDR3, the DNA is TGTGCCAGCAGCTCCAACTCGGCGGACTATCCCCCTGCCCGCTCTGGAAACACCATATATTTT. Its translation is CASSSNSADYPPARSGNTIYF.

The CDR3 DNA reads as TGTGCCTGGAGTGTAGCCAACTCCTACAATGAGCAGTTCTTC. Protein: CAWSVANSYNEQFF. The V call is TRBV30, the J call TRBJ2-1, with D unclear. Per germline, CDR1 GTSNPN and CDR2 SVGIG (reference sequence). The V end was cut by 0 bases, the J end by 0 bases, with 6 bases between. The CDR3 totals 14 residues.